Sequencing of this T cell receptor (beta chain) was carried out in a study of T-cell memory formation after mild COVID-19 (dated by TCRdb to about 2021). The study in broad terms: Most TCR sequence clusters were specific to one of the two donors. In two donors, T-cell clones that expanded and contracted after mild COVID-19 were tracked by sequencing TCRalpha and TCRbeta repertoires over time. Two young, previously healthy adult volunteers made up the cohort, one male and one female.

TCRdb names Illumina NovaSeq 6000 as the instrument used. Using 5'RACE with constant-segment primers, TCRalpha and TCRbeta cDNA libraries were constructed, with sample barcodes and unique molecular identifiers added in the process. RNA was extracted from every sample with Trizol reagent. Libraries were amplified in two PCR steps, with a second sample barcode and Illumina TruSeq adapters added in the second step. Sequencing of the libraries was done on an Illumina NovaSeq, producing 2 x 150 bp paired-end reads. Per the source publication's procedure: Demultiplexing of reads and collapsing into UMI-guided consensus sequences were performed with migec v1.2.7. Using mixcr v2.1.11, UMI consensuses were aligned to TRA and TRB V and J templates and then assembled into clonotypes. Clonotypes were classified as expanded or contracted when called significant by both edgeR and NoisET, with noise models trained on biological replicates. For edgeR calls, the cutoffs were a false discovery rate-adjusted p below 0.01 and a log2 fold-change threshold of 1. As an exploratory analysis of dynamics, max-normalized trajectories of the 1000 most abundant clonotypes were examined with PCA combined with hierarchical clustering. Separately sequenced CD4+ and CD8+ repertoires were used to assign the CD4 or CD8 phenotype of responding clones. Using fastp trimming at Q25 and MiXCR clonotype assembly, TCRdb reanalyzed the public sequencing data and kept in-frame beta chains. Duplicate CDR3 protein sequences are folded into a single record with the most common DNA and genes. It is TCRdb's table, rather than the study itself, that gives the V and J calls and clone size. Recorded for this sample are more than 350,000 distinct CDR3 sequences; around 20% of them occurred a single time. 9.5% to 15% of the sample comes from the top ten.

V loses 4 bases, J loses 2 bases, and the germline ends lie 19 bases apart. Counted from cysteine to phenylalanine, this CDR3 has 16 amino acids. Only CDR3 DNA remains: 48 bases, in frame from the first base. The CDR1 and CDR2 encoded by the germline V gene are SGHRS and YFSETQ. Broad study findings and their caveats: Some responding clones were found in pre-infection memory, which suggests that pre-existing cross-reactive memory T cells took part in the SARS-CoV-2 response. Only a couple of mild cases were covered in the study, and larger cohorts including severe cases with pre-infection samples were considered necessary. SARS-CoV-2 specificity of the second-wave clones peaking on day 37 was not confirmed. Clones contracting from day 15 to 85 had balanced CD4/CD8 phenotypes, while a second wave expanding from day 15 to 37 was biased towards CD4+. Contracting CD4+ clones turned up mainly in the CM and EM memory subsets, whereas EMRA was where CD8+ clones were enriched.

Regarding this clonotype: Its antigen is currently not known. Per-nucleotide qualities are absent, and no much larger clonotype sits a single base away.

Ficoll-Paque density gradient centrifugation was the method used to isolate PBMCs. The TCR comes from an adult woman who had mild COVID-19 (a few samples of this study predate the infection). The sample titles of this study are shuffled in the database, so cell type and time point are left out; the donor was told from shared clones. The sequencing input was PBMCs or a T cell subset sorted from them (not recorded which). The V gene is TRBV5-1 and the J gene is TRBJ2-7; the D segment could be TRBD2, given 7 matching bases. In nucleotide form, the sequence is TGCGCCAGCAGCCCGGGGGAGGGGGGGACCACCTACGAGCAGTACTTC. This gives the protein CASSPGEGGTTYEQYF.